The source of this T cell receptor beta chain is a study of T cell responses to AZD1222 COVID-19 vaccine. The study, taken as a whole, reports: Clonal diversity may have been underestimated, and the donors were mostly white British, with more females than males.

This clone was seen just once. Antigen: not known. Only in-frame clones appear in the TCRdb table, and some are missing; sequencing was by immunoSEQ multiplex PCR. The sample comprises 100,000 to 150,000 clones, 92% of which are singletons, and 1.1% rests with the top ten. Trimming left V 6 bases short and J 5 bases short, with 5 bases between. CDR1 is SNHLY and CDR2 is FYNNEI in the germline V gene. This CDR3 has 11 amino acids. The sequence was collected from an adult who received the AZD1222 COVID-19 vaccine. The chain combines TRBV2 with TRBJ2-1; D is unresolved. The sequencing here drew on peripheral blood, taken 28 days after the second AZD1222 dose. In DNA, the CDR3 is TGTGCCAGCAGGTATAACAATGAGCAGTTCTTC. It codes for CASRYNNEQFF.